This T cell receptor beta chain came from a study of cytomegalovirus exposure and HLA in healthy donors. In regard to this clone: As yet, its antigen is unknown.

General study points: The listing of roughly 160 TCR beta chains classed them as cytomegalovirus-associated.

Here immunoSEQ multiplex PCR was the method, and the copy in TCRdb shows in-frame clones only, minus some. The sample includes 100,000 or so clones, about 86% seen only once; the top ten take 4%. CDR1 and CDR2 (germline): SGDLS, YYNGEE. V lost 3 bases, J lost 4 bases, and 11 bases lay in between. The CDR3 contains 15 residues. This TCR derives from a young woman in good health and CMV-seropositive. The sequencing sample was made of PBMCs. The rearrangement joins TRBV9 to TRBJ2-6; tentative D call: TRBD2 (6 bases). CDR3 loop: CASSAGTLGANVLTF. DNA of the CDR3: TGTGCCAGCAGCGCCGGGACTCTGGGGGCCAACGTCCTGACTTTC.